Listed below are T cell receptor beta chains from one sample, sequenced in a study of T cells in Graves' hyperthyroidism and ophthalmopathy. TCRdb processed the multiplex PCR reads anew with MiXCR; each CDR3 protein has one entry. This table holds tens of thousands of distinct CDR3 sequences, roughly 56% found once. The specimen was peripheral blood or thyroid tissue (not recorded which). The receptors derive from a man between 18 and 29 years old with Graves' hyperthyroidism. Each CDR3 is given without its conserved first and last residue.

v_call	j_call	cdr3_aa
TRBV19	TRBJ2-7	ASGGLAEPGIYEQY
TRBV10-3	TRBJ1-1	AIKPGTGGMNTEAF
TRBV5-1	TRBJ2-7	ASRSGFGGLYEQY
TRBV5-1	TRBJ1-4	ASSFFHYLGTNEKLF
TRBV9	TRBJ2-7	ASSRQTGGIEQY
TRBV20-1	TRBJ2-7	SASLGGYEQY
TRBV2	TRBJ2-5	ATRDTGKTQY
TRBV20-1	TRBJ2-7	SAAAVSYEQY
TRBV20-1	TRBJ2-5	SARGGTSGSRETQY
TRBV6-5	TRBJ1-3	AVNLGNTIY
TRBV6-4	TRBJ1-5	ASSDLGDGNQPQH
TRBV5-1	TRBJ2-3	ASSLVGGGTDTQY
TRBV5-1	TRBJ2-2	ASSHRTGTGYTGFTGELF
TRBV20-1	TRBJ1-1	SARPQGTQQAF